These 6 T cell receptor beta chains originate from one sample sequenced in a study of shared clonotypes between healthy human individuals. Profiling relied on immunoSEQ multiplex PCR, and the TCRdb table lists in-frame clones only, not all of them. The sample shows about 1.5 million clones, roughly 96% of them seen only once. What was sequenced was naive CD4+ T cells sorted from blood. Regarding subset: CD45RA+ positively selected. The receptors shown here come from a man aged 25-45 years in good health.

The chain recombines TRBV13 with TRBJ2-7; 8 nucleotides line up with TRBD2. The germline CDR1 and CDR2 sequences are PRHDT and FYEKMQ (reference sequence). The CDR3 loop spans 15 amino acids. The J segment lost 6 bases and the V segment lost 0 bases, leaving 7 bases of the junction unmatched. CDR3 in amino acids: CASSLGSGLGGEQYF. The CDR3 DNA follows: TGTGCCAGCAGCTTAGGCTCGGGACTAGGAGGCGAGCAGTACTTC.

V and J are TRBV18 and TRBJ1-3, with 9 bases identical to TRBD1. Germline V gives CDR1 KGHSH, CDR2 LQKENI. This CDR3 has 14 amino acids. Trimming took 3 bases from V and 8 from J; bases not matched to a gene: 5. CDR3 bases: TGTGCCAGCTCACCTACACAGGGGGCATACACCATATATTTT. Amino acids: CASSPTQGAYTIYF.

The chain uses TRBV7-9 and TRBJ2-7; D possibly corresponds to TRBD1 (6 bases). The CDR3 consists of 14 residues. The germline V gene encodes CDR1 SEHNR and CDR2 FQNEAQ (reference sequence). Trimming left V 5 bases short and J 3 bases short, with 14 bases between. CDR3 bases: TGTGCCAGCAGCCAGGGGAAAGGGAACTACGAGCAGTACTTC. Protein product: CASSQGKGNYEQYF.

CDR3 bases: TGTGCCAGCAGCCCTGCTGATGGTGGCTACACCTTC. Protein sequence: CASSPADGGYTF. The rearrangement links TRBV7-9 to TRBJ1-2; no firm D call. Trimming removed 5 bases at V and 7 bases at J, with 11 bases between. CDR1 and CDR2 from the germline V gene are SEHNR and FQNEAQ (reference sequence). The CDR3 is 12 residues long.

Notes on this clone: Different DNA sequences within this sample yield the same CDR3. This rearrangement joins TRBV5-1 to TRBJ2-7; 7 bases map to TRBD1. The V gene's germline CDR1 is SGHRS and CDR2 YFSETQ. The CDR3 spans 15 residues. The J segment lost 2 bases and the V segment lost 0 bases, leaving 5 bases of the junction unmatched. CDR3 protein: CASSLAGQGAYEQYF. The CDR3 DNA sequence: TGCGCCAGCAGCTTGGCCGGCCAGGGGGCCTACGAGCAGTACTTC.

The chain is built from TRBV4-3 and TRBJ2-3; no reliable D call. This CDR3 has 14 amino acids. The V end lost 0 bases, the J end lost 6 bases, and 10 bases lay between the germline ends. Germline V lookup: CDR1 LGHNA, CDR2 YSLEER. This CDR3 reads CASSQDTQRDTQYF. The CDR3 region has the DNA TGCGCCAGCAGCCAAGATACCCAGAGGGATACGCAGTATTTT.